This T cell receptor beta chain was identified in a study of graft-versus-host responses after intestinal transplantation. As to this clone: Its antigen remains unknown. Different DNA sequences within this sample yield the same CDR3.

Trimming at V came to 0 bases and at J to 3 bases, leaving 2 bases not matched to a gene. This CDR3 is built from 14 residues. Germline V CDR1 and CDR2: SGHRS, YFSETQ. Measured with immunoSEQ multiplex PCR; TCRdb has only the in-frame clones, and not every one. The sample contains tens of thousands of clones, 90% to 95% of which appear only once. This sequence joins TRBV5-1 and TRBJ2-7; 8 bases match TRBD1. The source of this sequence is a human donor who received an intestinal transplant. This specimen consisted of unstimulated CD8+ T cells sorted from spleen or lymph node cells, obtained before intestinal transplant. CDR3: CASSLVTGGYEQYF. CDR3 sequence (DNA): TGCGCCAGCAGCTTGGTCACAGGGGGCTACGAGCAGTACTTC.